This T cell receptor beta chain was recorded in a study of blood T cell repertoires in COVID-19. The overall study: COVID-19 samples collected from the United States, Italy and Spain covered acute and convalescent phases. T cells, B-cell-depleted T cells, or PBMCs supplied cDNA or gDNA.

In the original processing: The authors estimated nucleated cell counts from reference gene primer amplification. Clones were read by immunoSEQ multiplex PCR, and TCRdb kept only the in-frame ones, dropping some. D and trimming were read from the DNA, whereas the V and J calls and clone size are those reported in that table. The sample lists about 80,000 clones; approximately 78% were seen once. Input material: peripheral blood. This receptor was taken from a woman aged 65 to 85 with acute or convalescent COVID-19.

The CDR3 DNA reads TGCAGCGTTCGAGGACAGGGGGGGACGAATGAGCAGTTCTTC. It yields the protein CSVRGQGGTNEQFF. V and J are TRBV29-1 and TRBJ2-1; 10 nucleotides line up with TRBD1. CDR3 length: 14 amino acids. Germline-derived CDR1 and CDR2 are SQVTM and ANQGSEA. The J segment lost 7 bases and the V segment lost 5 bases, leaving 8 bases of the junction unmatched.